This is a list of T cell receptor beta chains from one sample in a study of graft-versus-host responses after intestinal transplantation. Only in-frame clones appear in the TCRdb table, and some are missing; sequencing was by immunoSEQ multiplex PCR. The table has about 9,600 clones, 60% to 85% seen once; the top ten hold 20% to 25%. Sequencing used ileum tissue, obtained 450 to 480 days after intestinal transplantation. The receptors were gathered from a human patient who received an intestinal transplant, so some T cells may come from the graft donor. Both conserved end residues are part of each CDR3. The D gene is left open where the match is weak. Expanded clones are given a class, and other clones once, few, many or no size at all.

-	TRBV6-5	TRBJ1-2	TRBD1	CASSYTNRDRVNGYTF	TGTGCCAGCAGTTACACAAACCGGGACAGGGTAAATGGCTACACCTTC
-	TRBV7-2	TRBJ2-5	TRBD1	CASSLAVGQGAREQYF	TGTGCCAGCAGCTTAGCGGTGGGACAGGGGGCCCGAGAGCAGTACTTC
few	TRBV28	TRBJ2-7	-	CAIKGTLSSYEQYF	TGTGCCATCAAGGGGACCTTAAGCTCCTACGAGCAGTACTTC
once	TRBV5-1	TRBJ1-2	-	CASSFSARPRDGYTF	TGCGCCAGCAGCTTCTCAGCAAGACCTAGAGATGGCTACACCTTC
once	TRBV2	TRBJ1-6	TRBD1	CASMPGQHNSPLHF	TGTGCCAGCATGCCGGGACAGCATAATTCACCCCTCCACTTT
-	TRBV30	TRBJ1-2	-	CAWRQQGLPGAYGYTF	TGTGCCTGGAGACAACAGGGACTTCCCGGAGCCTATGGCTACACCTTC
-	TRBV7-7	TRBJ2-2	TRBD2	CASSPSGFGTGELFF	TGTGCCAGCAGCCCTAGCGGGTTTGGCACCGGGGAGCTGTTTTTT
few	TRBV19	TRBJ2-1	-	CASSHGVAEQFF	TGTGCCAGTAGTCACGGAGTAGCCGAGCAGTTCTTC
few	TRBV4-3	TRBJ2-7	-	CASSQGTEYEQYF	TGCGCCAGCAGCCAAGGTACGGAATACGAGCAGTACTTC
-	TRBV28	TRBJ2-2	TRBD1	CASSGWTGRGTGELFF	TGTGCCAGCAGTGGCTGGACAGGGAGAGGCACCGGGGAGCTGTTTTTT
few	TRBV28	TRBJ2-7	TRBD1	CASSPIDRAPYEQYF	TGTGCCAGCAGTCCAATCGACAGGGCTCCCTACGAGCAGTACTTC
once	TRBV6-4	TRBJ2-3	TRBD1	CASSDSTGGADTQYF	TGTGCCAGCAGTGACTCGACAGGGGGCGCAGATACGCAGTATTTT
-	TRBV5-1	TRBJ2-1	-	CASTHSDNEQFF	TGCGCCAGCACGCACTCGGACAATGAGCAGTTCTTC
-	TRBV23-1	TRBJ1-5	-	CASSQSMDSQRNQPQHF	TGCGCCAGCAGTCAATCGATGGACAGTCAGAGAAATCAGCCCCAGCATTTT
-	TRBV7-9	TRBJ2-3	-	CASSLVADTQYF	TGTGCCAGCAGCTTAGTAGCAGATACGCAGTATTTT
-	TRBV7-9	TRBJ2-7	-	CASSQSGLSSYEQYF	TGTGCCAGCAGCCAAAGCGGTTTAAGCTCCTACGAGCAGTACTTC
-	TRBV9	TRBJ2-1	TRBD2	CASSVDGGGNNEQFF	TGTGCCAGCAGCGTAGATGGCGGGGGTAACAATGAGCAGTTCTTC
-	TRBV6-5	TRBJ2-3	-	CASSYEAQTRDTQYF	TGTGCCAGCAGTTACGAGGCTCAGACAAGGGATACGCAGTATTTT
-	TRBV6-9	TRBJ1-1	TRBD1	CASSSPRGPAEAFF	TGTGCCAGCAGCTCTCCCAGGGGGCCCGCTGAAGCTTTCTTT
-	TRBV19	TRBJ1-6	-	CASSSGSSYNSPLHF	TGTGCCAGTAGTTCTGGGAGCTCCTATAATTCACCCCTCCACTTT
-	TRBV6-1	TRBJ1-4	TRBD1	CASSDQGAIEKLFF	TGTGCCAGCAGTGACCAGGGGGCGATTGAAAAACTGTTTTTT
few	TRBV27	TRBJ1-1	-	CASRDDGALGNTEAFF	TGTGCCAGCAGAGATGACGGAGCTTTGGGGAACACTGAAGCTTTCTTT
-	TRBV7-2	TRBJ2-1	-	CASSPQTNYNEQFF	TGTGCCAGCAGCCCCCAAACGAATTACAATGAGCAGTTCTTC
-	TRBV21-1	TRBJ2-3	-	CAIPRTSGVHGYTQYF	TGTGCCATCCCCAGGACTAGCGGGGTCCACGGATATACGCAGTATTTT
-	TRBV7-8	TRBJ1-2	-	CASSSDPTPEYGYTF	TGTGCCAGCAGCTCCGACCCCACCCCGGAATATGGCTACACCTTC
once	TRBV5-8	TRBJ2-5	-	CASSWGLLGETQYF	TGTGCCAGCAGCTGGGGACTCTTGGGCGAGACCCAGTACTTC
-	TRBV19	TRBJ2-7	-	CASSIRGRGAYEQYF	TGTGCCAGTAGTATAAGAGGCAGGGGCGCCTACGAGCAGTACTTC
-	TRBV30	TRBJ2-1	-	CAWSVLAGYNEQFF	TGTGCCTGGAGTGTCCTGGCAGGCTACAATGAGCAGTTCTTC
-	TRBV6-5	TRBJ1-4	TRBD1	CASSEGTGVEKLFF	TGTGCCAGCAGTGAGGGGACAGGGGTTGAAAAACTGTTTTTT
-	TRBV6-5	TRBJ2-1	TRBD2	CASSRTSGGAGEQFF	TGTGCCAGCAGTAGGACTAGCGGGGGGGCCGGTGAGCAGTTCTTC
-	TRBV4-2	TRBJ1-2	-	CASSLGRTGFNYGYTF	TGTGCCAGCAGCTTGGGCCGAACAGGGTTTAATTATGGCTACACCTTC
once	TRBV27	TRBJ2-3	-	CASSLTNTDTQYF	TGTGCCAGCAGTCTCACAAACACAGATACGCAGTATTTT
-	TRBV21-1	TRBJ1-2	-	CASSKAPTGKGYGYTF	TGTGCCAGCAGCAAAGCCCCGACAGGGAAAGGGTATGGCTACACCTTC
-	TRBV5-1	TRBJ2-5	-	CASRGWTANNGQETQYF	TGCGCCAGCAGAGGGTGGACGGCGAATAATGGTCAAGAGACCCAGTACTTC
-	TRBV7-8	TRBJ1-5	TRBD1	CASSGLGGLSNQPQHF	TGTGCCAGCAGCGGGTTAGGGGGCCTGAGCAATCAGCCCCAGCATTTT
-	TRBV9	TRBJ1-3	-	CASSMSVRGNTIYF	TGTGCCAGCAGCATGTCTGTCCGAGGAAACACCATATATTTT
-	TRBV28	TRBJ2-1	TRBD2	CASSFFAGRGDNNEQFF	TGTGCCAGCAGTTTCTTCGCAGGGCGGGGGGATAACAATGAGCAGTTCTTC
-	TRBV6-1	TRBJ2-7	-	CASSDPQGDEQYF	TGTGCCAGCAGCGACCCCCAGGGCGACGAGCAGTACTTC
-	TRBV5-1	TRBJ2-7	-	CASSLALSYEQYF	TGCGCCAGCAGCTTGGCCTTATCCTACGAGCAGTACTTC
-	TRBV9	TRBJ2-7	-	CASSLGTAYEQYF	TGTGCCAGCAGCTTAGGCACGGCCTACGAGCAGTACTTC
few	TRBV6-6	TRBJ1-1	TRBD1	CASSSTGGTEAFF	TGTGCCAGCAGTTCAACAGGGGGAACTGAAGCTTTCTTT
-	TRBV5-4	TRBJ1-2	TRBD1	CASSPNRQGKGYGYTF	TGTGCCAGCAGCCCCAACCGACAGGGTAAGGGCTATGGCTACACCTTC
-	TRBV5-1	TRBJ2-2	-	CASSTSTMPFLANTGELFF	TGCGCCAGCAGCACTAGCACCATGCCCTTTCTCGCGAACACCGGGGAGCTGTTTTTT
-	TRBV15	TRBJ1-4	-	CATSRDFVTGASGKLFF	TGTGCCACCAGCAGAGATTTTGTTACGGGGGCGTCGGGAAAACTGTTTTTT
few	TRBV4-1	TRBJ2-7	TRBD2	CASSPSGRANYEQYF	TGCGCCAGCAGCCCTTCGGGGAGGGCTAATTACGAGCAGTACTTC
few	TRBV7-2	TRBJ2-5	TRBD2	CASSLRTSETQYF	TGTGCCAGCAGCTTGCGGACTAGCGAGACCCAGTACTTC
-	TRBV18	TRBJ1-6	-	CASSYGDINSPLHF	TGTGCCAGCTCATACGGTGACATTAATTCACCCCTCCACTTT
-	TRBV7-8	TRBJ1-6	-	CASSLDRPNSPLHF	TGTGCCAGCAGCTTAGACAGGCCCAATTCACCCCTCCACTTT
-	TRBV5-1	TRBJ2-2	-	CASFPGNTGELFF	TGCGCCAGCTTCCCGGGAAACACCGGGGAGCTGTTTTTT
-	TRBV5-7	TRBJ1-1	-	CASSLVRGDKRPEAFF	TGTGCCAGCAGCTTGGTCCGGGGCGACAAGAGGCCTGAAGCTTTCTTT
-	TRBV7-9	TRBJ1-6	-	CASSLDGLNSPLHF	TGTGCCAGCAGCTTAGACGGCCTTAATTCACCCCTCCACTTT
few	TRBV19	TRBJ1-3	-	CASSPAGLTSGNTIYF	TGTGCCAGTAGTCCAGCGGGGTTAACGTCTGGAAACACCATATATTTT
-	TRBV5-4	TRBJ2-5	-	CASSLDNRGQETQYF	TGTGCCAGCAGCTTGGATAATAGAGGGCAAGAGACCCAGTACTTC
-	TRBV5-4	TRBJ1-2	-	CASSLVGGAYGYTF	TGTGCCAGCAGCTTGGTTGGAGGGGCCTATGGCTACACCTTC
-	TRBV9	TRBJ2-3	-	CASSVAIGAGEDTQYF	TGTGCCAGCAGCGTAGCTATTGGGGCAGGGGAAGATACGCAGTATTTT
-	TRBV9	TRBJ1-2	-	CASSGLYGYTF	TGTGCCAGCAGCGGCCTTTATGGCTACACCTTC
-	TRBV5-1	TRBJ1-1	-	CASSWQGVRNTEAFF	TGCGCCAGCAGCTGGCAGGGTGTACGGAACACTGAAGCTTTCTTT
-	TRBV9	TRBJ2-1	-	CASSARSYNEQFF	TGTGCCAGCAGCGCCCGGAGTTACAATGAGCAGTTCTTC
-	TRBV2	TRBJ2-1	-	CASREAGVYNEQFF	TGTGCCAGCAGGGAGGCAGGGGTCTACAATGAGCAGTTCTTC